A selection of T cell receptor beta chains follows, all from one sample in a study of blood T cell repertoires in COVID-19. Assay used: immunoSEQ multiplex PCR; TCRdb lists only in-frame clones, some missing. The sample lists roughly 300,000 clones, about 87% occurring once. Sequenced material: peripheral blood. The receptors were gathered from a middle-aged woman who had recovered from COVID-19. The CDR3 runs from the conserved cysteine through the conserved F or W. A D gene is named only where the DNA matches it firmly. Only some rows state a clone size, as once, few, many or a class for expanded clones.

d_call	v_call	clone_size	j_call	cdr3_aa	cdr3_nt
TRBD1	TRBV5-1	once	TRBJ2-6	CASSLQGSGANVLTF	TGCGCCAGCAGCTTACAGGGGTCTGGGGCCAACGTCCTGACTTTC
TRBD2	TRBV7-9	-	TRBJ2-5	CASSRTRGGETQYF	TGTGCCAGCAGCCGGACTCGCGGGGGGGAGACCCAGTACTTC
TRBD2	TRBV27	once	TRBJ2-1	CASSLSRSGGPEQFF	TGTGCCAGCAGTTTATCGAGGAGCGGGGGGCCTGAGCAGTTCTTC
-	TRBV19	-	TRBJ1-1	CASSIAPGMNTEAFF	TGTGCCAGTAGTATAGCACCGGGGATGAACACTGAAGCTTTCTTT
TRBD1	TRBV7-2	-	TRBJ2-7	CASSLASGQGQYEQYF	TGTGCCAGCAGCTTAGCATCGGGACAGGGCCAATACGAGCAGTACTTC
-	TRBV10-2	-	TRBJ2-5	CASSESSPETQYF	TGCGCCAGCAGTGAATCTAGCCCGGAGACCCAGTACTTC
TRBD1	TRBV5-1	-	TRBJ2-3	CASSLRPGQNTDTQYF	TGCGCCAGCAGCTTAAGACCGGGACAGAACACAGATACGCAGTATTTT
-	TRBV6-2/TRBV6-3	-	TRBJ1-2	CASSYSRALYGYTF	TGTGCCAGCAGTTACTCGAGGGCACTCTATGGCTACACCTTC
-	TRBV9	-	TRBJ2-1	CASARAGSYNEQFF	TGTGCCAGCGCCCGCGCAGGCTCCTACAATGAGCAGTTCTTC
-	TRBV13	-	TRBJ1-1	CASSADRKAFF	TGTGCCAGCAGCGCCGACAGGAAAGCTTTCTTT
TRBD2	TRBV5-1	-	TRBJ2-3	CASSKIAGGSTDTQYF	TGCGCCAGCAGCAAAATAGCGGGGGGTTCCACAGATACGCAGTATTTT
-	TRBV5-4	-	TRBJ1-2	CASSLANSYGYTF	TGTGCCAGCAGCTTGGCCAATAGCTATGGCTACACCTTC
-	TRBV12-3/TRBV12-4	-	TRBJ2-5	CASSLDLTGTQYF	TGTGCCAGCAGTTTGGATTTGACGGGGACCCAGTACTTC
TRBD1	TRBV6-4	once	TRBJ1-1	CASRADRGTEAFF	TGTGCCAGCAGAGCCGACAGGGGCACTGAAGCTTTCTTT
TRBD1	TRBV2	once	TRBJ1-5	CASSEWDRRQPQHF	TGTGCCAGCAGTGAATGGGACAGGCGACAGCCCCAGCATTTT
TRBD1	TRBV12-5	-	TRBJ1-2	CASGPGQGGSNYGYTF	TGTGCTAGTGGTCCGGGACAGGGTGGGTCTAACTATGGCTACACCTTC
-	TRBV2	-	TRBJ2-7	CASSEFRNEQYF	TGTGCCAGCAGTGAATTCAGGAACGAGCAGTACTTC
-	TRBV12-5	-	TRBJ2-1	CASGLVVTANLDEQFF	TGTGCTAGTGGTTTGGTTGTAACCGCAAACTTGGATGAGCAGTTCTTC
TRBD2	TRBV6-6	-	TRBJ2-7	CASSSLSGGGFNEQYF	TGTGCCAGCAGTTCCCTTAGCGGGGGAGGCTTCAACGAGCAGTACTTC
-	TRBV6-5	-	TRBJ1-4	CASSPGKGTNEKLFF	TGTGCCAGCAGCCCCGGAAAGGGGACTAATGAAAAACTGTTTTTT